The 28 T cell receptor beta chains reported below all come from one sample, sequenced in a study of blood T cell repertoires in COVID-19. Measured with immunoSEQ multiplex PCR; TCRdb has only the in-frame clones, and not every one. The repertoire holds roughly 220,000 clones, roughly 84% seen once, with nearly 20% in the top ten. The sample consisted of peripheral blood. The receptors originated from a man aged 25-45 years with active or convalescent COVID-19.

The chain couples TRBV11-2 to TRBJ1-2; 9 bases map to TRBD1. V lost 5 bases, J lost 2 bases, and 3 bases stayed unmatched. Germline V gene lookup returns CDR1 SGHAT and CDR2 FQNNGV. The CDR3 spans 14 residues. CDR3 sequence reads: CASSATGGNYGYTF. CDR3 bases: TGTGCCAGCAGCGCGACAGGGGGGAACTATGGCTACACCTTC.

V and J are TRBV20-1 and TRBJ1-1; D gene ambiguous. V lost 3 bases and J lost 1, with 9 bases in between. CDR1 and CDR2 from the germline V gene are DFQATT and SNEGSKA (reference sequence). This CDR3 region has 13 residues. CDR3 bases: TGCAGTGCTAGTGGCAGTAAGAACACTGAAGCTTTCTTT. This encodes CSASGSKNTEAFF.

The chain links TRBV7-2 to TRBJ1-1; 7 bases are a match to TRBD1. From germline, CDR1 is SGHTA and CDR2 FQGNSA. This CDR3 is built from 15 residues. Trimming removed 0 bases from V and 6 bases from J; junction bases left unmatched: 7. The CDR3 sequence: CASSLAAGGLSEAFF. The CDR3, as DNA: TGTGCCAGCAGCTTAGCGGCAGGGGGTCTCTCTGAAGCTTTCTTT. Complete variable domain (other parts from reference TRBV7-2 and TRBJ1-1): GAGVSQSPSNKVTEKGKDVELRCDPISGHTALYWYRQSLGQGLEFLIYFQGNSAPDKSGLPSDRFSAERTGGSVSTLTIQRTQQEDSAVYLCASSLAAGGLSEAFFGQGTRLTVV.

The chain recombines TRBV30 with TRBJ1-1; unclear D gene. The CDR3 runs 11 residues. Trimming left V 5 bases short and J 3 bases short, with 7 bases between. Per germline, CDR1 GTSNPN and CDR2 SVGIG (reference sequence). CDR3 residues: CAWLVDTEAFF. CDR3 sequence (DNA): TGTGCCTGGCTCGTTGACACTGAAGCTTTCTTT.

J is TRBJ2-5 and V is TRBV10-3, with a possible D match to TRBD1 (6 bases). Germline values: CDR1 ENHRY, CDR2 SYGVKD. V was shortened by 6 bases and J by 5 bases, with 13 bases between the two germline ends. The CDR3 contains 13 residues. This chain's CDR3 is CAISRDIQETQYF. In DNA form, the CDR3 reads TGTGCCATCAGCAGGGACATTCAGGAGACCCAGTACTTC.

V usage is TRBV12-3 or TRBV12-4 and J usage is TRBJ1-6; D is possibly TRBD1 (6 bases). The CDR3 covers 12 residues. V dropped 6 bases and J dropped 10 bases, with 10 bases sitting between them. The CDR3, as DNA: TGTGCCAGCAGACAGGGTGCATCACCCCTCCACTTT. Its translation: CASRQGASPLHF.

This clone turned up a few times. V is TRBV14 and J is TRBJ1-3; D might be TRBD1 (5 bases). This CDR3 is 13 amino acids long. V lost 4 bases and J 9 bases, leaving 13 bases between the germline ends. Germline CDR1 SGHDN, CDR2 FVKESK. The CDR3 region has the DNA TGTGCCAGCAGCCCCCGGGAGGGGAGCACCATATATTTT. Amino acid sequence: CASSPREGSTIYF.

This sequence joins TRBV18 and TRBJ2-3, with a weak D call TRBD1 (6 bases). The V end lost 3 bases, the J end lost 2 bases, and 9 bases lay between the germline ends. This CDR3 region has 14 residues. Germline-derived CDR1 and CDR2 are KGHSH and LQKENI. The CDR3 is CASSPQGTTDTQYF. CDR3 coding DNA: TGTGCCAGCTCACCTCAGGGGACCACAGATACGCAGTATTTT. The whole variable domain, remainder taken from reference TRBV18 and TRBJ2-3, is NAGVMQNPRHLVRRRGQEARLRCSPMKGHSHVYWYRQLPEEGLKFMVYLQKENIIDESGMPKERFSAEFPKEGPSILRIQQVVRGDSAAYFCASSPQGTTDTQYFGPGTRLTVL.

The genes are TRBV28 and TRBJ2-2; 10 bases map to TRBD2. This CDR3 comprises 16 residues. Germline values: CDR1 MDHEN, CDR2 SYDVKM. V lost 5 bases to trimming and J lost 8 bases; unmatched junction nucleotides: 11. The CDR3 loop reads CASSPLPGLATGELFF. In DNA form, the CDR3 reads TGTGCCAGCAGTCCTTTACCGGGACTAGCGACTGGGGAGCTGTTTTTT.

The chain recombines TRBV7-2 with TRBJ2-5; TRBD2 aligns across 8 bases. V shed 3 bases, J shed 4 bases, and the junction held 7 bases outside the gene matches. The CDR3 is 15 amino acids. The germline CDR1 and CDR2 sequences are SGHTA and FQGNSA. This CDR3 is CASSFGLAAGETQYF. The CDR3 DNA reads TGTGCCAGCAGCTTTGGACTAGCCGCCGGAGAGACCCAGTACTTC.

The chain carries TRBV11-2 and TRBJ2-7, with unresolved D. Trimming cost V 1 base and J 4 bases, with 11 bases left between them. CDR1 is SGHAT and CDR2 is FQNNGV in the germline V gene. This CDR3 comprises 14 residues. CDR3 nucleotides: TGTGCCAGCAGCTTAGGTACAGCCCCATACGAGCAGTACTTC. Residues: CASSLGTAPYEQYF.

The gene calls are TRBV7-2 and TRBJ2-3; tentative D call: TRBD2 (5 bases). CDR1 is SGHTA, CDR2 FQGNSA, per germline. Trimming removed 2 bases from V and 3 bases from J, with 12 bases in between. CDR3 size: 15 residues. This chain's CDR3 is CASSLRRDWTDTQYF. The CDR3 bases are TGTGCCAGCAGCTTACGCCGGGATTGGACAGATACGCAGTATTTT.

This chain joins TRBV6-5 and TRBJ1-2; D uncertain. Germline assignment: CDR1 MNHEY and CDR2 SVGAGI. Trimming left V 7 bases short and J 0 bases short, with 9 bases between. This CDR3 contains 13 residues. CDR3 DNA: TGTGCCAGCAAGAGGCCAGCTAACTATGGCTACACCTTC. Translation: CASKRPANYGYTF.

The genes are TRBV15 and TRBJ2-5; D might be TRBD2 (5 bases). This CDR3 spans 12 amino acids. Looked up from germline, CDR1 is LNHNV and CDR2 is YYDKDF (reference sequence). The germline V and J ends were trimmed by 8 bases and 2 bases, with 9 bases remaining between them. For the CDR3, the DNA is TGTGCCACCGGACTCCCGCAAGAGACCCAGTACTTC. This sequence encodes CATGLPQETQYF.

The CDR3 DNA is TGCGCCAGCAGTCGCGGGGAGGGGCCTTACAATGAGCAGTTCTTC. Translated, it gives CASSRGEGPYNEQFF. The chain carries TRBV4-1 and TRBJ2-1, with 7 bases fitting TRBD2. Germline CDR1 reads MGHRA; CDR2 reads YSYEKL. With V trimmed by 6 bases and J by 4 bases, 9 bases remained unmatched. The CDR3 sequence is 15 residues long.

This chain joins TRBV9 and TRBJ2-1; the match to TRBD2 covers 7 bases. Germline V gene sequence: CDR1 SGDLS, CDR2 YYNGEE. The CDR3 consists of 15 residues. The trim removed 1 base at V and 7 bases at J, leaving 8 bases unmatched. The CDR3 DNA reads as TGTGCCAGCAGCGTAATACTAGCGTTAGGGAATGAGCAGTTCTTC. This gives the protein CASSVILALGNEQFF.

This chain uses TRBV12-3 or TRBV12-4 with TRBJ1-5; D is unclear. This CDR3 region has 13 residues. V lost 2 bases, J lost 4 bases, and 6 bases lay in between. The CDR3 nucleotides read TGTGCCAGCAGTTTAACGGGAAATCAGCCCCAGCATTTT. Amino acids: CASSLTGNQPQHF.

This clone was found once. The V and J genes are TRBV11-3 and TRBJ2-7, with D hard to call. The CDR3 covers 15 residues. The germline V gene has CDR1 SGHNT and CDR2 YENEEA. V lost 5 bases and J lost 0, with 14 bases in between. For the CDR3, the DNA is TGTGCCAGCAGCGTCAGCGATGGAAGCTCCTACGAGCAGTACTTC. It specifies CASSVSDGSSYEQYF.

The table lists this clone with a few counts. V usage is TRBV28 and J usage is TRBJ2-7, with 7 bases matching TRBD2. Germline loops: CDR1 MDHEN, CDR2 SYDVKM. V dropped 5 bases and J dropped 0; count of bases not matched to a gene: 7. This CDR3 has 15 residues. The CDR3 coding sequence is TGTGCCAGCAGTGGGGCGGCGGGGGACTCCTACGAGCAGTACTTC. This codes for CASSGAAGDSYEQYF.

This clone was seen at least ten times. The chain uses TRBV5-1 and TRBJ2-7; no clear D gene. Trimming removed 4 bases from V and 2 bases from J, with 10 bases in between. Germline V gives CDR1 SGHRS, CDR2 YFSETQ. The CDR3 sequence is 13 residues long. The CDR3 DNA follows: TGCGCCAGCAGCCCCGTACAGCCCTACGAGCAGTACTTC. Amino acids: CASSPVQPYEQYF.

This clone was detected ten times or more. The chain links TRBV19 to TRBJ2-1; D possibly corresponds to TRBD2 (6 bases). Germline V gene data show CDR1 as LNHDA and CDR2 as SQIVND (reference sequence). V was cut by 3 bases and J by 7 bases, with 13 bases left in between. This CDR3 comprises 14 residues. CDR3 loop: CASSIGGATNEQFF. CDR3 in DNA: TGTGCCAGTAGTATCGGAGGGGCCACGAATGAGCAGTTCTTC.

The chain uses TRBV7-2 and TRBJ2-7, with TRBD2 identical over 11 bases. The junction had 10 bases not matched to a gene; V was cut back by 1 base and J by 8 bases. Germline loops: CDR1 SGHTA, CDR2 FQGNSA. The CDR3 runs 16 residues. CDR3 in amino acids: CASSLGLAGTTRKQYF. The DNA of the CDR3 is TGTGCCAGCAGCTTAGGACTAGCGGGAACCACCAGGAAGCAGTACTTC.

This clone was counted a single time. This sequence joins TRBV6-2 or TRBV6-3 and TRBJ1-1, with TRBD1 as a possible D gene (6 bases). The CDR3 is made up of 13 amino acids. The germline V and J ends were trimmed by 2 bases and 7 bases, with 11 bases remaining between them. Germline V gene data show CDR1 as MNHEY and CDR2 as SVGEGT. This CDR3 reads CASSYLGTIEAFF. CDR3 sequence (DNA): TGTGCCAGCAGTTACCTGGGGACAATTGAAGCTTTCTTT.

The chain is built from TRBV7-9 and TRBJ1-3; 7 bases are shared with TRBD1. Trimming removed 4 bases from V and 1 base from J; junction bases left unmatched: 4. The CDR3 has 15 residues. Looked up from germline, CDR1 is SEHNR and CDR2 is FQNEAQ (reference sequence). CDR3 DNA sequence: TGTGCCAGCAGCTCCTACAGGGGTTCTGGAAACACCATATATTTT. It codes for CASSSYRGSGNTIYF.

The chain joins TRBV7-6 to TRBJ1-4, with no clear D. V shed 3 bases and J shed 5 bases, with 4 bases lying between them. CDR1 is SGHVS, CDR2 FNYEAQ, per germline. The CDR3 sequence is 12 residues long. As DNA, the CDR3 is TGTGCCAGCAGCTTCCCAAATGAAAAACTGTTTTTT. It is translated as CASSFPNEKLFF.

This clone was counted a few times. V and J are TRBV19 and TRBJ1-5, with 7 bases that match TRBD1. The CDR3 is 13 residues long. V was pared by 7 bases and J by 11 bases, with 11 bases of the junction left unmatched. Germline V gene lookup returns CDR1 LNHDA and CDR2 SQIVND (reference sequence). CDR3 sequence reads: CASKGAELETQHF. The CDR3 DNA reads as TGTGCCAGTAAGGGGGCGGAACTAGAGACCCAGCATTTT.

CDR3 sequence reads: CASSLFPSSDNSPLHF. The CDR3, as DNA: TGTGCCAGCAGTTTATTTCCCTCTTCCGATAATTCACCCCTCCACTTT. The chain recombines TRBV28 with TRBJ1-6; no clear D. The germline V and J ends were trimmed by 1 base and 5 bases, with 12 bases remaining between them. Germline CDR1 and CDR2: MDHEN and SYDVKM. The CDR3 covers 16 residues.

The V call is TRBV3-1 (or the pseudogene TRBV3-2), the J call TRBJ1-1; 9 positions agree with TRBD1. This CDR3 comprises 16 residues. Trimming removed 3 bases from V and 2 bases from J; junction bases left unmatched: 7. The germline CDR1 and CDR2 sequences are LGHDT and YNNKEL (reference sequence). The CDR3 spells CASSQAQGAFNTEAFF. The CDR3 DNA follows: TGTGCCAGCAGCCAGGCACAGGGGGCCTTTAACACTGAAGCTTTCTTT.